This T cell receptor (beta chain) was profiled in a study of cytomegalovirus exposure and HLA in healthy donors. Overall study results and limits: According to a later analysis, TCR clusters from the first cohort tended to co-occur in the 120 or so validation repertoires. The study flagged roughly 150 TCR beta chains as cytomegalovirus-associated.

Repertoires were generated with immunoSEQ multiplex PCR, while TCRdb's copy carries only in-frame clones and drops some. The data hold 250,000 or so clones, with 90% observed a single time. Germline V gene lookup returns CDR1 SNHLY and CDR2 FYNNEI. V was cut by 8 bases and J by 2 bases, with 19 bases left in between. The CDR3 sequence is 16 residues long. Note on this clone: Its target is unknown.

This clonotype was sampled from a woman under 30 in good health and CMV-seronegative. Input material: PBMCs. V and J are TRBV2 and TRBJ2-1, with a weak D call TRBD2 (6 bases). The CDR3 sequence: CASHRGTVTAYNEQFF. The CDR3 coding sequence is TGTGCCAGCCATCGGGGGACGGTCACCGCCTACAATGAGCAGTTCTTC.